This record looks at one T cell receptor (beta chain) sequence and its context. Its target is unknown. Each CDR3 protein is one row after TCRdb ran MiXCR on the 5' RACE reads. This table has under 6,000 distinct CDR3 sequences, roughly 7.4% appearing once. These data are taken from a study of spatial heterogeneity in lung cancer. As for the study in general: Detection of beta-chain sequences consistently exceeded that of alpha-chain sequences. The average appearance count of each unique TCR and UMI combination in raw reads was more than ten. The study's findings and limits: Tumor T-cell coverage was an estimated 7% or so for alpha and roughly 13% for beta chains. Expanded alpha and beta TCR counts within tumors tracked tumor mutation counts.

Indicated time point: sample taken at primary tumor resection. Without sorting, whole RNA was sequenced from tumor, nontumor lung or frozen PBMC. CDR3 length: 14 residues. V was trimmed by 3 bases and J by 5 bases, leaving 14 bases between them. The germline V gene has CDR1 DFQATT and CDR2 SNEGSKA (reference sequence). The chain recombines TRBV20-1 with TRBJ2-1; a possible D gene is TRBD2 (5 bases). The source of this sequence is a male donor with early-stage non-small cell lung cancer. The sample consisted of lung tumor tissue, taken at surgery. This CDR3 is CSARDSQENNEQFF. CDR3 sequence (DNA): TGCAGTGCTAGGGACTCCCAGGAAAACAATGAGCAGTTCTTC.